Reported below is one TCR beta chain. CD8+ and CD4+ T cells circulating in blood were sequenced for TCR beta. This sample stems from a study of CD8 T cells in Susac syndrome. RNA, at about 0.5 to 1 ug, was reverse transcribed with random hexamers. TCRdb used MiXCR to reprocess the immunoSEQ multiplex PCR reads, holding one entry per CDR3 protein. The sample lists fewer than 80,000 distinct CDR3 sequences; about 95% were seen once. Trimming removed 0 bases at V and 3 bases at J, with 9 bases between. The CDR3 extends over 14 amino acids. The germline V gene encodes CDR1 SGHDN and CDR2 FVKESK. The source of this sequence is a human donor in good health. J is TRBJ2-7 and V is TRBV14; no firm D call. The sequenced material came from CD8+ T cells from PBMCs. The CDR3 nucleotides are TGTGCCAGCAGCCAAGACGGCGTGTTCTACGAGCAGTACTTC. It translates to CASSQDGVFYEQYF. The full variable domain, its missing parts supplied by reference TRBV14 and TRBJ2-7, is EAGVTQFPSHSVIEKGQTVTLRCDPISGHDNLYWYRRVMGKEIKFLLHFVKESKQDESGMPNNRFLAERTGGTYSTLKVQPAELEDSGVYFCASSQDGVFYEQYFGPGTRLTVT.